The sequence of this T cell receptor beta chain was determined in a study of blood T cell repertoires in COVID-19. About the study: Spain, Italy and the United States supplied samples that represented acute and convalescent COVID-19. In each case, the material was cDNA or gDNA derived from T cells, B-cell-depleted T cells, or PBMCs.

Original handling: Reference gene primer amplification gave nucleated cell count estimates. Data came from immunoSEQ multiplex PCR; TCRdb stores just in-frame clones and leaves some out. V and J calls and clone size are copied from that table; D and trimming were computed from the DNA. Of tens of thousands of clones in the sample, roughly 91% are singletons; the top ten hold 7.3%. The germline V gene has CDR1 KGHSH and CDR2 LQKENI. This CDR3 is built from 14 residues. V shed 2 bases and J shed 1 base, with 8 bases lying between them. Seattle cases were enrolled at active infection and followed longitudinally.

Sequences were obtained from peripheral blood. This chain links TRBV18 with TRBJ2-5; D gene unclear. This receptor was obtained from a man aged 40-50 years with COVID-19, enrolled during active disease. Here the CDR3 DNA reads TGTGCCAGCTCACCAGGCATCTCCCAAGAGACCCAGTACTTC. Protein sequence: CASSPGISQETQYF.